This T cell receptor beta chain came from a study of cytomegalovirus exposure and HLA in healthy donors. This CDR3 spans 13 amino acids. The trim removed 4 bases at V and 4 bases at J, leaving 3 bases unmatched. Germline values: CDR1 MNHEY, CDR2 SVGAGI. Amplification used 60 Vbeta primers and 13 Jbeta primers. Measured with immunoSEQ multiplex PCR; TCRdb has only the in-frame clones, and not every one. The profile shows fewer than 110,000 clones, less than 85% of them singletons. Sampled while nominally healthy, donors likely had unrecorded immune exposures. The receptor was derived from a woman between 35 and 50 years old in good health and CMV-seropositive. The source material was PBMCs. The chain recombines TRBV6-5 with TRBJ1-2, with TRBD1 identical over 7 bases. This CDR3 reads CASSSTGVYGYTF. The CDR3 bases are TGTGCCAGCAGTTCCACAGGGGTCTATGGCTACACCTTC.